The rows below give T cell receptor beta chains drawn from one sample of a study of a mutant IDH1 vaccine in newly diagnosed glioma. The assay was immunoSEQ multiplex PCR, and TCRdb's table has in-frame clones only and misses some. The data contain 65,000 to 85,000 clones, 85% to 90% of them singletons. These receptors have no known antigen. The starting material was PBMCs, obtained from a glioma patient whose treatment included an IDH1 peptide vaccine. These receptors came from a young man with glioma. Both conserved end residues are part of each CDR3. The order of the fields is V gene, clone size, J gene, D gene, CDR3 protein, CDR3 DNA. D genes are given only for firm matches. Size is omitted from some rows. Given values are once, few, many or a class for expanded clones.

V: TRBV28
size: NA
J: TRBJ1-6
D: NA
CDR3: CASSLEPRGSPLHF
DNA: TGTGCCAGCAGCCTCGAGCCCCGGGGCTCACCCCTCCACTTT

V: TRBV5-8
size: NA
J: TRBJ1-2
D: NA
CDR3: CASSLDPGAFGYTF
DNA: TGTGCCAGCAGCTTAGACCCGGGAGCTTTCGGCTACACCTTC

V: TRBV13
size: NA
J: TRBJ2-5
D: NA
CDR3: CASSLVGQGDETQYF
DNA: TGTGCCAGCAGCTTAGTAGGGCAAGGAGATGAGACCCAGTACTTC

V: TRBV18
size: few
J: TRBJ1-1
D: NA
CDR3: CASSPRGPYEAFF
DNA: TGTGCCAGCTCACCAAGGGGACCATATGAAGCTTTCTTT

V: TRBV11-2
size: NA
J: TRBJ2-7
D: NA
CDR3: CASSLEAGYHSYEQYF
DNA: TGTGCCAGCAGCTTAGAGGCGGGGTACCATAGCTACGAGCAGTACTTC

V: TRBV7-3
size: few
J: TRBJ1-1
D: NA
CDR3: CASSLSILTEAFF
DNA: TGTGCCAGCAGCTTATCCATCTTGACTGAAGCTTTCTTT

V: TRBV28
size: NA
J: TRBJ1-2
D: NA
CDR3: CASSLHSGMAGEGYTF
DNA: TGTGCCAGCAGTTTGCATAGCGGCATGGCAGGAGAGGGCTACACCTTC

V: TRBV28
size: NA
J: TRBJ1-4
D: NA
CDR3: CASSYPRGGTSEKLFF
DNA: TGTGCCAGCAGTTACCCTAGAGGAGGGACGAGTGAAAAACTGTTTTTT

V: TRBV27
size: NA
J: TRBJ1-5
D: NA
CDR3: CASRIRQNSNQPQHF
DNA: TGTGCCAGCAGGATCCGACAGAATAGCAATCAGCCCCAGCATTTT

V: TRBV28
size: NA
J: TRBJ1-1
D: NA
CDR3: CASSFGGQGRNTEAFF
DNA: TGTGCCAGCAGTTTCGGGGGGCAGGGAAGGAACACTGAAGCTTTCTTT

V: TRBV28
size: NA
J: TRBJ1-5
D: TRBD1
CDR3: CASSLGQGYRQPQHF
DNA: TGTGCCAGCAGTTTGGGACAGGGTTACAGACAGCCCCAGCATTTT

V: TRBV28
size: NA
J: TRBJ2-1
D: NA
CDR3: CASSLYLGPQFF
DNA: TGTGCCAGCAGTTTATATCTCGGGCCGCAGTTCTTC

V: TRBV7-8
size: NA
J: TRBJ2-1
D: TRBD2
CDR3: CASSLVAGGPFF
DNA: TGTGCCAGCAGCTTAGTGGCGGGAGGGCCGTTCTTC

V: TRBV5-5
size: NA
J: TRBJ2-7
D: NA
CDR3: CASSFGQGATYEQYF
DNA: TGTGCCAGCAGCTTCGGACAAGGGGCCACCTACGAGCAGTACTTC

V: TRBV6-6
size: once
J: TRBJ2-1
D: TRBD2
CDR3: CASKGRRGSSYNEQFF
DNA: TGTGCCAGCAAAGGGAGGCGGGGGAGCTCCTACAATGAGCAGTTCTTC